The 21 T cell receptor beta chains below come from one sample, sequenced in a study of blood T cells in healthy people across ages. A second about 7 to 12 cycle PCR used barcoded and J-beta primers. TCRdb reanalysed the 5' RACE reads using MiXCR and keeps one entry per CDR3 protein. This table has 540,000 or so distinct CDR3 sequences, 24% appearing once. The sample was also linked to a second study, of T cells of mothers and their children.

Source material: blood. These receptors were collected from a boy aged 5 to 17 in good health.

The sample holds many counts of this clonotype. The CDR3 protein is CASSFEGLEQFF. As DNA, the CDR3 is TGTGCCAGCAGCTTTGAAGGGCTTGAGCAGTTCTTC. This rearrangement joins TRBV7-9 to TRBJ2-1, with unresolved D. There are 12 residues in the CDR3. Germline lookup yields CDR1 SEHNR and CDR2 FQNEAQ (reference sequence). V was shortened by 3 bases and J by 9 bases, with 9 bases between the two germline ends.

The chain has TRBV18 and TRBJ2-7; 8 bases line up with TRBD1. CDR1 and CDR2 (germline): KGHSH, LQKENI. The CDR3 contains 15 residues. V shed 2 bases and J 3 bases; nucleotides not matched to a gene: 6. CDR3 DNA: TGTGCCAGCTCACCAAGACAGGGGATCGACTACGAGCAGTACTTC. Translation: CASSPRQGIDYEQYF.

This chain links TRBV27 with TRBJ2-5; a possible D gene is TRBD1 (5 bases). Judging by the DNA end, TRBJ2-1 fits better; the J call may be wrong. CDR1 and CDR2 from the germline V gene are MNHEY and SMNVEV (reference sequence). CDR3 size: 12 residues. In nucleotides, the CDR3 is TGTGCCAGCAGTTTTACAGGCAATGAGCAGTTCTTC. It yields the protein CASSFTGNEQFF.

The table lists this clonotype with a few counts. The CDR3 sequence is CASSRDGGIYEQYF. DNA of the CDR3: TGCGCCAGCAGCCGGGACGGCGGGATCTACGAGCAGTACTTC. The chain joins TRBV4-3 to TRBJ2-7; D is perhaps TRBD2 (6 bases). CDR1 and CDR2 from the germline V gene are LGHNA and YSLEER. CDR3 size: 14 residues. Between the trimmed V and J ends, which lost 4 bases and 3 bases, there was a span of 13 bases.

The chain couples TRBV6-2 or TRBV6-3 to TRBJ1-5; D gene unclear. The CDR3 totals 14 residues. The germline gives CDR1 MNHEY, CDR2 SVGEGT. Trimming pared 10 bases from V and 1 base from J, leaving 14 bases between. CDR3 coding DNA: TGTGCCACCAAACCGAACGGGAGCAATCAGCCCCAGCATTTT. It translates to CATKPNGSNQPQHF.

There are a few counts of this clonotype. The CDR3 is CASSAANTNIQYF. CDR3 bases: TGTGCCAGCAGTGCAGCCAATACGAACATTCAGTACTTC. V is TRBV9 and J is TRBJ2-4, with D uncertain. CDR3 length equals 13 residues. CDR1 and CDR2 (germline): SGDLS, YYNGEE. Trimming took off 5 bases at V and 7 bases at J, with 13 bases between the two ends.

This sequence joins TRBV3-1 and TRBJ2-5, with 8 bases identical to TRBD1. The DNA end lines up better with TRBJ2-1; the J call may be wrong. Germline CDR1 LGHDT, CDR2 YNNKEL (reference sequence). CDR3 length equals 15 residues. The CDR3 nucleotides are TGTGCCAGCAGCCCGTACTTGAGGGACAGGTCTGAGCAGTTCTTC. It encodes CASSPYLRDRSEQFF.

This chain joins TRBV4-2 and TRBJ1-3; D is uncertain. CDR1 is LGHNA and CDR2 is YNFKEQ in the germline V gene. The CDR3 is 15 amino acids. The V end was cut by 2 bases, the J end by 4 bases, with 12 bases between. The CDR3: CASSQRSTSGNTIYF. The CDR3 bases are TGTGCCAGCAGCCAAAGGAGTACCTCCGGAAACACCATATATTTT.

V is TRBV7-9 and J is TRBJ1-5; D is unclear. Looked up from germline, CDR1 is SEHNR and CDR2 is FQNEAQ (reference sequence). The CDR3 sequence is 15 residues long. The V end lost 4 bases, the J end lost 1 base, and 11 bases lay between the germline ends. CDR3 loop: CASSSGLASNQPQHF. The CDR3, as DNA: TGTGCCAGCAGCTCCGGGTTAGCGAGCAATCAGCCCCAGCATTTT.

V and J are TRBV11-1 and TRBJ2-7; tentative D call: TRBD2 (6 bases). CDR1 SGHAT and CDR2 FQDESV come from the germline V gene (reference sequence). Trimming removed 3 bases at V and 1 base at J, with 19 bases between. CDR3 length: 17 amino acids. The CDR3 sequence: CASSFPRLGGDSYEQYF. The CDR3 DNA follows: TGTGCCAGCAGCTTCCCCCGGTTGGGGGGAGATTCCTACGAGCAGTACTTC.

This clonotype was counted between two and nine times. V usage is TRBV7-9 and J usage is TRBJ2-2, with TRBD2 identical over 9 bases. Germline V gene sequence: CDR1 SEHNR, CDR2 FQNEAQ (reference sequence). Trimming cost V 5 bases and J 6 bases; bases outside gene matches: 7. The CDR3 consists of 15 residues. DNA of the CDR3: TGTGCCAGCAGCCGATTAGCGGGAGAGCCCGGGGAGCTGTTTTTT. Translating gives CASSRLAGEPGELFF. The full variable domain, its missing parts supplied by reference TRBV7-9 and TRBJ2-2, is DTGVSQNPRHKITKRGQNVTFRCDPISEHNRLYWYRQTLGQGPEFLTYFQNEAQLEKSRLLSDRFSAERPKGSFSTLEIQRTEQGDSAMYLCASSRLAGEPGELFFGEGSRLTVL.

The CDR3 here is CASSASQGLKTDTQYF. The CDR3 DNA is TGTGCCAGCAGCGCTAGTCAGGGCTTGAAGACAGATACGCAGTATTTT. This chain joins TRBV9 and TRBJ2-3; possibly TRBD1 for D (5 bases). The CDR3 totals 16 residues. V was trimmed by 3 bases and J by 3 bases, leaving 17 bases between them. The germline V gene encodes CDR1 SGDLS and CDR2 YYNGEE.

In this sample, this clonotype turned up many times. The chain employs TRBV28 and TRBJ1-2; TRBD1 matches 7 bases. Germline trimming cut 6 bases from V and 1 base from J; bases unmatched to any gene: 11. The CDR3 has 16 amino acids. Germline V gene lookup returns CDR1 MDHEN and CDR2 SYDVKM. CDR3 loop: CASSLVGGQVNYGYTF. CDR3 in DNA: TGTGCCAGCAGCCTGGTCGGTGGACAGGTTAACTATGGCTACACCTTC.

This clonotype was counted only a few times. The gene calls are TRBV5-1 and TRBJ1-6; the match to TRBD1 covers 9 bases. V lost 0 bases to trimming and J lost 9 bases; unmatched junction nucleotides: 10. CDR3 length: 17 residues. The germline V gene encodes CDR1 SGHRS and CDR2 YFSETQ. This CDR3 is CASSLGPRTGDSSPLHF. The CDR3 DNA reads as TGCGCCAGCAGCTTGGGGCCTCGGACAGGGGACAGTTCACCCCTCCACTTT.

The J gene is TRBJ1-1, the V gene TRBV24-1; perhaps TRBD1 as D (5 bases). The germline CDR1 and CDR2 sequences are KGHDR and SFDVKD. The CDR3 loop spans 14 amino acids. V lost 7 bases, J lost 1 base, and 12 bases lay in between. As DNA, the CDR3 is TGTGCCACCAGAGCAGGGAGTGAGAACACTGAAGCTTTCTTT. Translation gives CATRAGSENTEAFF.

This clonotype occurred a few times. The chain is built from TRBV4-2 and TRBJ2-1, with TRBD2 identical over 8 bases. Germline-derived CDR1 and CDR2 are LGHNA and YNFKEQ. The trim removed 0 bases at V and 8 bases at J, leaving 9 bases unmatched. The CDR3 runs to 16 residues. CDR3 bases: TGTGCCAGCAGCCAAGATCTAGCGGGCCGCAGGGATGAGCAGTTCTTC. Translated: CASSQDLAGRRDEQFF.

The genes are TRBV4-3 and TRBJ2-1; D is unresolved. Germline V gives CDR1 LGHNA, CDR2 YSLEER. V dropped 6 bases and J dropped 4 bases, with 10 bases sitting between them. The CDR3 consists of 13 residues. The DNA of the CDR3 is TGCGCCAGCAGTCCGGACCCGTACAATGAGCAGTTCTTC. It yields the protein CASSPDPYNEQFF.

This clonotype was observed a few times. V gene TRBV7-8 combines with J gene TRBJ2-5; 8 bases are shared with TRBD2. Gene TRBJ2-1 matches the end of the DNA better, so the J call may be wrong. Germline V gives CDR1 SGHVS, CDR2 FQNEAQ. The CDR3 is 17 amino acids. CDR3: CASSSTLIRGGYNEQFF. CDR3 nucleotide sequence: TGTGCCAGCAGCTCCACCCTCATCCGGGGGGGCTACAATGAGCAGTTCTTC.

The genes are TRBV3-1 and TRBJ1-5; D gene ambiguous. V lost 3 bases to trimming and J lost 4 bases, with 7 bases between them. The CDR3 has 13 residues. Per the germline V gene, CDR1 is LGHDT and CDR2 is YNNKEL (reference sequence). The CDR3 nucleotides read TGTGCCAGCAGCCACACTTTGAATCAGCCCCAGCATTTT. Its translation: CASSHTLNQPQHF.

This clonotype came up a few times. The chain uses TRBV6-2 or TRBV6-3 and TRBJ2-5, with D perhaps assigned TRBD1 or TRBD2 (5 bases each). The J call may be incorrect, as the DNA end agrees better with TRBJ2-7. The germline gives CDR1 MNHEY, CDR2 SVGEGT. This CDR3 is built from 15 residues. CDR3 sequence: CASSYIEGTFYEQYF. DNA of the CDR3: TGTGCCAGCAGTTACATAGAGGGGACCTTCTACGAGCAGTACTTC.

This clonotype appeared many times. The chain carries TRBV2 and TRBJ1-2, with D possibly TRBD1 on 5 matching bases. Germline CDR1 is SNHLY and CDR2 is FYNNEI. The CDR3 is 17 residues long. Between the trimmed V and J ends, which lost 8 bases and 0 bases, there was a span of 22 bases. The CDR3 DNA reads TGTGCCAGCGAAAGTTCCGCTTATCTACAGGCTAACTATGGCTACACCTTC. Translation gives CASESSAYLQANYGYTF.